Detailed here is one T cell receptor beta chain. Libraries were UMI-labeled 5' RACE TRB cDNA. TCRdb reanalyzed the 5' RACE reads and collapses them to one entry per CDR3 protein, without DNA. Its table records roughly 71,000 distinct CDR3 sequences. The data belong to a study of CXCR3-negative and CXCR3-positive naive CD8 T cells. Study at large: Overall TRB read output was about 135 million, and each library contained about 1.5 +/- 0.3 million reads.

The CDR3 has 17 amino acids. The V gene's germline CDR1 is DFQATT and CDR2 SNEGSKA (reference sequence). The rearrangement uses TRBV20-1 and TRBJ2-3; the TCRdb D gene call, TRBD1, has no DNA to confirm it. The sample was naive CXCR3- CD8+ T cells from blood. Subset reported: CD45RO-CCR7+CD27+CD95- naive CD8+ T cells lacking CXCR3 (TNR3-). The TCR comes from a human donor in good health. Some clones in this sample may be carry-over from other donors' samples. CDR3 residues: CSATGPQGAPSTDTQYF.